These 25 T cell receptor beta chains share one sample of origin, sequenced in a study of type 1 and type 2 diabetes patients. PCR was run on genomic DNA. Multiplex PCR with 30 forward and 13 reverse primers amplified the TCR beta CDR3. TCRdb reprocessed the multiplex PCR reads via MiXCR and lists one record per CDR3 protein. The profile covers approximately 260,000 distinct CDR3 sequences, with 47% appearing a single time and roughly 13% taken by the ten largest. Material for sequencing was peripheral blood mononuclear cells (PBMCs). The receptors derive from a man between 18 and 35 years old with type 2 diabetes.

V usage is TRBV7-2 and J usage is TRBJ2-7; 7 nucleotides line up with TRBD1. Per germline, CDR1 SGHTA and CDR2 FQGNSA. The CDR3 is made up of 16 amino acids. Trimming at V came to 5 bases and at J to 0 bases, leaving 10 bases not matched to a gene. CDR3 DNA: TGTGCCAGCAGCGCGGAAGGGGGCACAAGCTCCTACGAGCAGTACTTC. It specifies CASSAEGGTSSYEQYF.

Note on this clonotype: Germline is not matched at one junction end, which may reflect a read error. The chain uses TRBV29-1 and TRBJ1-2; D gene uncertain. The CDR3 totals 15 residues. Germline CDR1 SQVTM, CDR2 ANQGSEA. CDR3: CSAEGQKGANYGYTF. The CDR3 DNA is TGCAGCGCTGAAGGGCAGAAAGGTGCTAACTATGGCTACACCTTC.

The J gene is TRBJ1-1, the V gene TRBV25-1; D unresolved. Trimming took 4 bases from V and 0 from J, leaving 9 bases between them. The CDR3 covers 14 residues. CDR1 MGHDK and CDR2 SYGVNS come from the germline V gene. CDR3 protein: CASSALGMNTEAFF. CDR3 nucleotide sequence: TGTGCCAGCAGTGCTCTGGGTATGAACACTGAAGCTTTCTTT.

The gene calls are TRBV7-8 and TRBJ2-5; unclear D gene. CDR3 length: 14 residues. V was trimmed by 5 bases and J by 7 bases, leaving 17 bases between them. Per germline, CDR1 SGHVS and CDR2 FQNEAQ. The chain's CDR3 is CASSPLLSSGTQYF. Written as DNA, the CDR3 is TGTGCCAGCAGCCCTCTCCTATCCTCGGGGACCCAGTACTTC.

The V gene is TRBV4-1, the J gene TRBJ1-2; no firm D call. The CDR3 totals 15 residues. V gave up 4 bases and J gave up 7 bases, with 19 bases separating them. Germline V gene lookup returns CDR1 MGHRA and CDR2 YSYEKL. The CDR3 protein is CASSRASLGSRGYTF. The CDR3 nucleotides read TGCGCCAGCAGCCGAGCCTCATTAGGGAGTCGTGGCTACACCTTC.

In this sample, this clonotype turned up a few times. This chain connects TRBV28 to TRBJ1-2; D is perhaps TRBD1 (6 bases). CDR3 length: 14 amino acids. Germline V gene data show CDR1 as MDHEN and CDR2 as SYDVKM. The V and J ends lost 6 bases and 8 bases respectively, with 19 bases between them. For the CDR3, the DNA is TGTGCCAGCAGGTTACCCAAGGGGGGCAGGGGCTACACCTTC. This translates into CASRLPKGGRGYTF.

The rearrangement joins TRBV19 to TRBJ1-4; D unresolved. The CDR3 runs to 15 residues. Germline V gene data show CDR1 as LNHDA and CDR2 as SQIVND (reference sequence). Trimming removed 4 bases at V and 4 bases at J, with 13 bases between. The CDR3 region is CASSRTENHNEKLFF. As DNA, the CDR3 is TGTGCCAGTAGTAGGACCGAGAACCATAATGAAAAACTGTTTTTT.

This clonotype was seen just once. V usage is TRBV6-2 or TRBV6-3 and J usage is TRBJ1-1, with a possible D match to TRBD1 (5 bases). CDR1 and CDR2 (germline): MNHEY, SVGEGT. Trimming removed 7 bases from V and 0 bases from J, with 12 bases in between. CDR3 length: 14 residues. In DNA form, the CDR3 reads TGTGCCAGCACTGAGGGGCAAATGAACACTGAAGCTTTCTTT. Its translation: CASTEGQMNTEAFF.

The rearrangement joins TRBV19 to TRBJ2-1; D perhaps matches TRBD2 (6 bases). CDR3 length: 13 amino acids. Germline CDR1 and CDR2: LNHDA and SQIVND (reference sequence). V was clipped by 8 bases and J by 2 bases, with 10 bases between them. The CDR3 reads CASSWGAYNEQFF. CDR3 DNA sequence: TGTGCCAGTTCTTGGGGGGCCTACAATGAGCAGTTCTTC.

This chain connects TRBV28 to TRBJ1-6; D uncertain. Looked up from germline, CDR1 is MDHEN and CDR2 is SYDVKM. V dropped 6 bases and J dropped 1 base, with 10 bases sitting between them. The CDR3 is 15 amino acids. The CDR3 DNA follows: TGTGCCAGCAGCCTTGCAGGATCCTATAATTCACCCCTCCACTTT. Residues: CASSLAGSYNSPLHF. Full variable domain (outside the CDR3, taken from reference TRBV28 and TRBJ1-6): DVKVTQSSRYLVKRTGEKVFLECVQDMDHENMFWYRQDPGLGLRLIYFSYDVKMKEKGDIPEGYSVSREKKERFSLILESASTNQTSMYLCASSLAGSYNSPLHFGNGTRLTVT.

The genes are TRBV6-6 and TRBJ1-5, with unresolved D. CDR3 length equals 12 residues. Looked up from germline, CDR1 is MNHNY and CDR2 is SVGAGI (reference sequence). V lost 5 bases and J lost 10, with 12 bases in between. The CDR3 spells CASSAPGLPQHF. CDR3 nucleotides: TGTGCCAGCAGTGCACCGGGCCTTCCCCAGCATTTT.

With regard to this clonotype: A much more abundant neighbour one base away suggests this may be a read error. The chain is built from TRBV2 and TRBJ2-7; maybe TRBD2 (7 bases). CDR1 and CDR2 from the germline V gene are SNHLY and FYNNEI. V dropped 3 bases and J dropped 6 bases, with 12 bases sitting between them. This CDR3 comprises 13 residues. CDR3 protein: CASSDGGRPEQYF. DNA for the CDR3: TGTGCCAGCAGTGACGGGGGGCGACCCGAGCAGTACTTC. Combining the CDR3 with reference TRBV2 and TRBJ2-7 gives the whole variable domain EPEVTQTPSHQVTQMGQEVILRCVPISNHLYFYWYRQILGQKVEFLVSFYNNEISEKSEIFDDQFSVERPDGSNFTLKIRSTKLEDSAMYFCASSDGGRPEQYFGPGTRLTVT.

This clonotype came up many times. The chain uses TRBV2 and TRBJ2-2; the D is unclear. This CDR3 has 15 amino acids. The germline V gene has CDR1 SNHLY and CDR2 FYNNEI. Trimming stripped 2 bases from V and 5 bases from J, with 12 bases between. The CDR3: CASSESLARTGELFF. The CDR3 region has the DNA TGTGCCAGCAGTGAATCCTTAGCCCGTACCGGGGAGCTGTTTTTT.

The genes are TRBV15 and TRBJ1-5; D is ambiguous. The V end lost 3 bases, the J end lost 0 bases, and 6 bases lay between the germline ends. The CDR3 extends over 14 amino acids. CDR1 is LNHNV, CDR2 YYDKDF, per germline (reference sequence). Here the CDR3 DNA reads TGTGCCACCAGCAGTTCTGATAGCAATCAGCCCCAGCATTTT. It is translated as CATSSSDSNQPQHF. Full variable domain (rest looked up from reference TRBV15 and TRBJ1-5): DAMVIQNPRYQVTQFGKPVTLSCSQTLNHNVMYWYQQKSSQAPKLLFHYYDKDFNNEADTPDNFQSRRPNTSFCFLDIRSPGLGDTAMYLCATSSSDSNQPQHFGDGTRLSIL.

The V call is TRBV28, the J call TRBJ1-2, with unresolved D. Looked up from germline, CDR1 is MDHEN and CDR2 is SYDVKM. The ends were cut back, 3 bases at V and 5 bases at J, with 7 bases in the middle. This CDR3 has 12 residues. CDR3 amino acids: CASSFDEYGYTF. CDR3 coding DNA: TGTGCCAGCAGTTTTGACGAATATGGCTACACCTTC.

V and J are TRBV29-1 and TRBJ2-3, with no clear D. Between the trimmed V and J ends, which lost 7 bases and 1 base, there was a span of 6 bases. CDR3 size: 11 residues. Germline V gene lookup returns CDR1 SQVTM and CDR2 ANQGSEA. CDR3 in DNA: TGCAGCGGCATTCGCACAGATACGCAGTATTTT. This translates into CSGIRTDTQYF.

As DNA, the CDR3 is TGTGCCAGCAGCTTCTACAGGGGGCTAGATTCACCCCTCCACTTT. This translates into CASSFYRGLDSPLHF. V is TRBV13 and J is TRBJ1-6; 9 bases align to TRBD1. Germline V gene sequence: CDR1 PRHDT, CDR2 FYEKMQ (reference sequence). This CDR3 is 15 amino acids long. The junction had 5 bases not matched to a gene; V was cut back by 3 bases and J by 8 bases.

In this sample, this clonotype turned up a few times. The V and J genes are TRBV7-3 and TRBJ1-1, with a possible D match to TRBD1 (6 bases). In germline, CDR1 is SGHTA, CDR2 FQGTGA. The CDR3 has 13 residues. V was shortened by 5 bases and J by 4 bases, with 11 bases between the two germline ends. The CDR3 DNA is TGTGCCAGCAGCAGCAAGGGGGGCACTGAAGCTTTCTTT. This gives the protein CASSSKGGTEAFF.

CDR3: CASSPTAIPDTQYF. For the CDR3, the DNA is TGTGCCAGCAGCCCGACAGCGATTCCAGATACGCAGTATTTT. This chain joins TRBV2 and TRBJ2-3, with a tentative D call TRBD1 (5 bases). The CDR3 runs to 14 residues. CDR1 is SNHLY, CDR2 FYNNEI, per germline. V was cut by 6 bases and J by 4 bases, with 14 bases left in between.

This chain joins TRBV29-1 and TRBJ2-7; the D is unclear. V lost 4 bases, J lost 3 bases, and 16 bases lay in between. This CDR3 region has 14 residues. Germline-derived CDR1 and CDR2 are SQVTM and ANQGSEA. CDR3 protein: CSVVWAVKSYEQYF. CDR3 bases: TGCAGCGTTGTTTGGGCGGTTAAAAGCTACGAGCAGTACTTC.

This clonotype was counted a few times. The rearrangement uses TRBV5-1 and TRBJ1-1; weak D call: TRBD1 (6 bases). Trimming removed 0 bases from V and 5 bases from J, with 14 bases in between. CDR1 is SGHRS, CDR2 YFSETQ, per germline. The CDR3 spans 15 residues. CDR3 coding DNA: TGCGCCAGCAGCTTGGATCCACAGGGAAAGACTGAAGCTTTCTTT. Translated, it gives CASSLDPQGKTEAFF.

In this sample, this clonotype turned up a few times. The chain employs TRBV2 and TRBJ2-1, with TRBD1 identical over 9 bases. The CDR3 contains 14 residues. The germline gives CDR1 SNHLY, CDR2 FYNNEI. V shed 6 bases, J shed 9 bases, and the junction held 9 bases outside the gene matches. The CDR3 coding sequence is TGTGCCAGCAGCTGGGACAGGGAGGCGGGTGAGCAGTTCTTC. Residues: CASSWDREAGEQFF.

This clonotype has just a few counts. The chain employs TRBV19 and TRBJ2-7; no clear D gene. V lost 5 bases to trimming and J lost 2 bases, with 10 bases between them. The CDR3 consists of 13 residues. CDR1 and CDR2 from the germline V gene are LNHDA and SQIVND (reference sequence). As DNA, the CDR3 is TGTGCCAGTAGTGTTCCCGGTCCCTACGAGCAGTACTTC. Translation: CASSVPGPYEQYF. Filled out from reference TRBV19 and TRBJ2-7, the complete variable domain reads DGGITQSPKYLFRKEGQNVTLSCEQNLNHDAMYWYRQDPGQGLRLIYYSQIVNDFQKGDIAEGYSVSREKKESFPLTVTSAQKNPTAFYLCASSVPGPYEQYFGPGTRLTVT.

The rearrangement joins TRBV12-3 or TRBV12-4 to TRBJ2-7; D unresolved. The CDR3 runs to 12 residues. Trimming cost V 1 base and J 6 bases, with 7 bases left between them. The CDR3 coding sequence is TGTGCCAGCAGTTTAGATAAGAGCGAGCAGTACTTC. This gives the protein CASSLDKSEQYF.

The chain joins TRBV5-1 to TRBJ2-1; tentative D call: TRBD2 (6 bases). Germline values: CDR1 SGHRS, CDR2 YFSETQ. V was clipped by 0 bases and J by 12 bases, with 13 bases between them. The length of the CDR3 is 13 residues. The CDR3 DNA follows: TGCGCCAGCAGCTTGGCATTGGGGGGAGGGCAGTTCTTC. Its protein is CASSLALGGGQFF.